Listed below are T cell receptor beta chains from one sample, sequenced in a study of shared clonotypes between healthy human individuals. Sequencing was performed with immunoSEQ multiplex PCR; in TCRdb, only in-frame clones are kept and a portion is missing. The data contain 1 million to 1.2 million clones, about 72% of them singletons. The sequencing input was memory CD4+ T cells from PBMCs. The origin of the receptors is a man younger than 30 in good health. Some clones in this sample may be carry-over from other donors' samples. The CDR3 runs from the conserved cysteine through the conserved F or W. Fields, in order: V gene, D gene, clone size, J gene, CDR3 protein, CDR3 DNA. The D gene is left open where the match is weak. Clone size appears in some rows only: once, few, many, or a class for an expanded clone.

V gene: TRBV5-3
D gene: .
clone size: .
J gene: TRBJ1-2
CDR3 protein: CARSPHRVGGYTF
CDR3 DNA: TGTGCCAGAAGCCCTCACAGGGTAGGAGGCTACACCTTC

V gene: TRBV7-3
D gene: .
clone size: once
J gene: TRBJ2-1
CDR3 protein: CASSLLTELEQFF
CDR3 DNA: TGTGCCAGCAGCCTCTTGACAGAACTTGAGCAGTTCTTC

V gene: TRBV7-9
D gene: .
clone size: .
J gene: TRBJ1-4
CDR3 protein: CASSFGLGGEKLFF
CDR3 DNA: TGTGCCAGCAGCTTCGGCCTAGGGGGGGAAAAACTGTTTTTT

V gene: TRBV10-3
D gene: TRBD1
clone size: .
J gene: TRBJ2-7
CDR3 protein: CAISYRTGGSYEQYF
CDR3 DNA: TGTGCCATCAGTTACAGGACAGGGGGTTCCTACGAGCAGTACTTC

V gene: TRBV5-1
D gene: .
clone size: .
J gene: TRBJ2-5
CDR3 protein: CASSLVPRQETQYF
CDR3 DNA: TGCGCCAGCAGCTTGGTTCCCAGACAAGAGACCCAGTACTTC

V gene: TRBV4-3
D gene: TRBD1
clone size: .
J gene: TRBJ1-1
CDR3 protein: CASSRGQGARTEAFF
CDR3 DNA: TGCGCCAGCAGCCGGGGACAGGGGGCGCGGACTGAAGCTTTCTTT

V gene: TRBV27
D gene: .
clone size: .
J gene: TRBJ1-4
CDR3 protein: CASSRQAEAGKLFF
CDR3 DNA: TGTGCCAGCAGTCGCCAAGCGGAGGCTGGGAAACTGTTTTTT

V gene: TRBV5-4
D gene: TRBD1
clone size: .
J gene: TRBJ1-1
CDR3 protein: CASSPDRGIQTEAFF
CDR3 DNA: TGTGCCAGCAGCCCTGACAGGGGGATTCAAACTGAAGCTTTCTTT

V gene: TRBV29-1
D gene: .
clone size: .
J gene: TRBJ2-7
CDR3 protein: CSVKTSPYEQYF
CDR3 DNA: TGCAGCGTTAAGACGTCCCCCTACGAGCAGTACTTC

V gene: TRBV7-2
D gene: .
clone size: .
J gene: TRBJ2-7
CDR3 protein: CASSLMGPPYEQYF
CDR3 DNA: TGTGCCAGCAGCTTAATGGGACCTCCCTACGAGCAGTACTTC

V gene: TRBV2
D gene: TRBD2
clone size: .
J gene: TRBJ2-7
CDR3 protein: CASSRPSGLPYEQYF
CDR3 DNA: TGTGCCAGCAGTCGCCCTAGCGGGCTCCCCTACGAGCAGTACTTC

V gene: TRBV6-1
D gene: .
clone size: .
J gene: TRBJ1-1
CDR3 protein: CASSTVKAFF
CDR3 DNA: TGTGCCAGCAGTACAGTTAAAGCTTTCTTT

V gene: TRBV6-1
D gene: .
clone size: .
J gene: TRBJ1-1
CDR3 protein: CASSEGGGLNTEAFF
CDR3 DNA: TGTGCCAGCAGTGAAGGGGGGGGATTGAACACTGAAGCTTTCTTT

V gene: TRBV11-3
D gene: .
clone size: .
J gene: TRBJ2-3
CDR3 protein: CASSLRDTEGDTQYF
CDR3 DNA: TGTGCCAGCAGCTTAAGGGACACCGAAGGGGATACGCAGTATTTT

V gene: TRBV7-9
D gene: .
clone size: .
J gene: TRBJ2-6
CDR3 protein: CASSLGAAGANVLTF
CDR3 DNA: TGTGCCAGCAGCTTAGGAGCGGCTGGGGCCAACGTCCTGACTTTC

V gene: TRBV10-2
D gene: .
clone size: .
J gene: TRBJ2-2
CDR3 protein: CASTRDPTGELFF
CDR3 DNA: TGCGCCAGCACACGGGACCCCACCGGGGAGCTGTTTTTT

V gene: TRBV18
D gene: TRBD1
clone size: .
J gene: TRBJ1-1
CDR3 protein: CASSPNVPGQGLNTEAFF
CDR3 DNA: TGTGCCAGCTCACCAAACGTCCCGGGACAGGGTTTGAACACTGAAGCTTTCTTT

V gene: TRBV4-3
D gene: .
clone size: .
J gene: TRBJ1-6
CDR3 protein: CASSFGSASPLHF
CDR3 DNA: TGCGCCAGCAGCTTCGGATCGGCTTCACCCCTCCACTTT

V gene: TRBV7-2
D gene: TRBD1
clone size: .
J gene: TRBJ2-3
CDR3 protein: CASSLVGTGLRDTQYF
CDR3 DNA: TGTGCCAGCAGCTTAGTAGGGACAGGGTTGCGAGATACGCAGTATTTT

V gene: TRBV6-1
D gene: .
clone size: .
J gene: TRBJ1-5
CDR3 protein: CASSERPRSKQPQHF
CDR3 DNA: TGTGCCAGCAGTGAAAGGCCAAGGTCTAAGCAGCCCCAGCATTTT

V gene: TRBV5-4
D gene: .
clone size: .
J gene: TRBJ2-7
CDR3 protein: CASSLARGGPGIGSYEQYF
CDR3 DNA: TGTGCCAGCAGCTTGGCTAGGGGGGGTCCCGGGATAGGGTCCTACGAGCAGTACTTC

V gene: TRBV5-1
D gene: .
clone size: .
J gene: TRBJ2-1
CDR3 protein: CASSSRSYNEQFF
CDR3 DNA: TGCGCCAGCAGCTCCCGTTCCTACAATGAGCAGTTCTTC

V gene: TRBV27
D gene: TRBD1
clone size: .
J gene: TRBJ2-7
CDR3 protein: CASSSTQGAGGVEQYF
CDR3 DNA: TGTGCCAGCAGCTCAACACAGGGGGCCGGAGGGGTCGAGCAGTACTTC

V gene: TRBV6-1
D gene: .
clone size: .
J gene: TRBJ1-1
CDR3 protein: CASSVTDTEAFF
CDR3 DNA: TGTGCCAGCAGTGTAACAGACACTGAAGCTTTCTTT

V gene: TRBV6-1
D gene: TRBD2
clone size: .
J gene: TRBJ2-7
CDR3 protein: CASKLRRGAYEQYF
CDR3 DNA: TGTGCCAGCAAACTGAGGCGGGGGGCCTACGAGCAGTACTTC

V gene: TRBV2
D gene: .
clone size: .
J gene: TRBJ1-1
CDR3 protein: CASSLAGEAFF
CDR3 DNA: TGTGCCAGCAGCCTTGCTGGTGAAGCTTTCTTT

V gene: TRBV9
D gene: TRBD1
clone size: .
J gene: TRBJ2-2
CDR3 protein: CASSPQGRLNTGELFF
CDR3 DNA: TGTGCCAGCAGCCCACAGGGGCGACTGAACACCGGGGAGCTGTTTTTT

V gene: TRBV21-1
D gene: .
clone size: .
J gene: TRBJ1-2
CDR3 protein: CASSKADGVTAYGYTF
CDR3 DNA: TGTGCCAGCAGCAAAGCGGACGGGGTTACGGCTTATGGCTACACCTTC

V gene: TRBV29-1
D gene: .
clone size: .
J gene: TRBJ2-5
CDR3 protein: CSVEGEEETQYF
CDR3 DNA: TGCAGCGTTGAAGGGGAGGAAGAGACCCAGTACTTC

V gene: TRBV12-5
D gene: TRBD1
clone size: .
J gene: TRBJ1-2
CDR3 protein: CASGKTGNYGYTF
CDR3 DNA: TGTGCTAGTGGGAAGACAGGGAACTATGGCTACACCTTC

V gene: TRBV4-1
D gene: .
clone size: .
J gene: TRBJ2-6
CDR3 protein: CASSLRAPTWSSNSGANVLTF
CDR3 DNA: TGCGCCAGCAGCCTTCGGGCCCCGACGTGGAGCTCAAACTCTGGGGCCAACGTCCTGACTTTC

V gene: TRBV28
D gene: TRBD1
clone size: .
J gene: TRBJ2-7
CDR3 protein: CASTGTVTYEQYF
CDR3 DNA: TGTGCCAGCACCGGGACAGTAACTTACGAGCAGTACTTC

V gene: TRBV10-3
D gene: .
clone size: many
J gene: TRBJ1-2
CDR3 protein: CAISESRVAGGYTF
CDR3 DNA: TGTGCCATCAGTGAGTCGAGGGTAGCGGGTGGCTACACCTTC

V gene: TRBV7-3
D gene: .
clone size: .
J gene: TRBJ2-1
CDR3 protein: CASSPYGEPYNEQFF
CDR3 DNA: TGTGCCAGCAGCCCATACGGGGAGCCCTACAATGAGCAGTTCTTC

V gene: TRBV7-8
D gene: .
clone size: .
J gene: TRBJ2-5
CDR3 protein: CASSLNRARQETQYF
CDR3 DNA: TGTGCCAGCAGCTTAAACAGGGCAAGACAAGAGACCCAGTACTTC

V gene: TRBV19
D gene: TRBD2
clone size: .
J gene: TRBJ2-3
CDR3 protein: CASSSSGSTDTQYF
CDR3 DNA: TGTGCCAGTAGTTCTAGCGGGAGCACAGATACGCAGTATTTT

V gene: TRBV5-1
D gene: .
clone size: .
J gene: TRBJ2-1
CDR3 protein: CASSRGGTAYNEQFF
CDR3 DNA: TGCGCCAGCAGTAGGGGTGGGACTGCCTACAATGAGCAGTTCTTC

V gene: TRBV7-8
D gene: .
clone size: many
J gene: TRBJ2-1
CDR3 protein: CASSSRVPNKNEQFF
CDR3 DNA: TGTGCCAGCAGTTCCCGGGTCCCGAACAAGAATGAGCAGTTCTTC

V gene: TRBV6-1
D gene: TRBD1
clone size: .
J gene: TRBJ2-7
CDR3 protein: CASSLDRRLSYEQYF
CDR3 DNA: TGTGCCAGCAGCTTGGACAGGCGCCTCTCCTACGAGCAGTACTTC

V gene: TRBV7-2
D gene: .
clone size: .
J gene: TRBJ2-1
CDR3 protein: CASSLGLGRINEQFF
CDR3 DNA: TGTGCCAGCAGCTTAGGTCTTGGTAGAATCAATGAGCAGTTCTTC

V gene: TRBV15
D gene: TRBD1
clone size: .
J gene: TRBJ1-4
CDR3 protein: CATSREGTGGAGSEKLFF
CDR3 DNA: TGTGCCACCAGCAGAGAAGGGACAGGGGGCGCTGGGAGCGAAAAACTGTTTTTT

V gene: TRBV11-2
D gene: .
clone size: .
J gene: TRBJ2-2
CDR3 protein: CASSLILERGTGELFF
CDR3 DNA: TGTGCCAGCAGCTTAATCTTGGAGAGAGGGACCGGGGAGCTGTTTTTT

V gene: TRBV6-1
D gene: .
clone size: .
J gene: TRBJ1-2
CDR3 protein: CASTEWGGGYTF
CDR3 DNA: TGTGCCAGCACCGAGTGGGGTGGTGGCTACACCTTC

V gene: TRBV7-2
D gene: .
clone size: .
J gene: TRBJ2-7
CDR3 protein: CASSTSRPEEQYF
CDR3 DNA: TGTGCCAGCAGCACATCTCGGCCTGAGGAGCAGTACTTC

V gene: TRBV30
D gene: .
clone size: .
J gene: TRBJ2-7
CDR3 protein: CAWSVPGSFYEQYF
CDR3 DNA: TGTGCCTGGAGTGTACCCGGGAGTTTTTACGAGCAGTACTTC

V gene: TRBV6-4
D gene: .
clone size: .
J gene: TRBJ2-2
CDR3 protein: CASSALSGTGELFF
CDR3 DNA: TGTGCCAGCAGTGCCCTCAGTGGCACCGGGGAGCTGTTTTTT

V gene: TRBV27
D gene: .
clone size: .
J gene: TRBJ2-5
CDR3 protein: CASRISSWETQYF
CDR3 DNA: TGTGCCAGCAGGATCTCATCGTGGGAGACCCAGTACTTC

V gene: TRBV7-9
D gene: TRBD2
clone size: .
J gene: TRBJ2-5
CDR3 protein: CASSFSGRAAETQYF
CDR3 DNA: TGTGCCAGCAGCTTTAGCGGGAGGGCCGCAGAGACCCAGTACTTC

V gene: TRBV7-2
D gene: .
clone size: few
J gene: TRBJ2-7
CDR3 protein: CASSRNPSYEQYF
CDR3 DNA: TGTGCCAGCAGCCGAAACCCCTCCTACGAGCAGTACTTC

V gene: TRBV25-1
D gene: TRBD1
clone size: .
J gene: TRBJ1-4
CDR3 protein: CASSDGTGVEKLFF
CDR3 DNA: TGTGCCAGCAGTGACGGGACAGGGGTCGAAAAACTGTTTTTT

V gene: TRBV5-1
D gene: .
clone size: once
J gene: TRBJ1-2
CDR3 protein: CASSLETGFYGYTF
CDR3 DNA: TGCGCCAGCAGCTTAGAGACGGGGTTCTATGGCTACACCTTC